This T cell receptor (beta chain) was identified in a study of technical replicates of blood from a handful of donors. Assay: immunoSEQ multiplex PCR; the TCRdb copy retains only in-frame clones and omits some. The sample carries around 95,000 clones, around 95% recorded once. CDR3 length: 14 residues. Germline loops: CDR1 SGHNT, CDR2 YYREEE (reference sequence). V shed 4 bases, J shed 1 base, and the junction held 5 bases outside the gene matches. Specimen: T cells isolated from PBMCs. The chain joins TRBV5-4 to TRBJ2-7; 7 bases are a match to TRBD1. This receptor was obtained from a human donor in good health. Written as DNA, the CDR3 is TGTGCCAGCAGCCCGGACAGGAGGTCCTACGAGCAGTACTTC. Residues: CASSPDRRSYEQYF.